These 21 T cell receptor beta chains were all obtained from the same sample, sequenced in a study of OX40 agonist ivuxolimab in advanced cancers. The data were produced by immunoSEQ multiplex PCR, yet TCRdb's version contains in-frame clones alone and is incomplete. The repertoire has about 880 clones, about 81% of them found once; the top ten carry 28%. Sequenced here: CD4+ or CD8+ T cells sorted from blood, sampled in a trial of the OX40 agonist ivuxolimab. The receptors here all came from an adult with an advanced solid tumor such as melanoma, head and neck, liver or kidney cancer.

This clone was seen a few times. CDR3 loop: CASSGGTIFYGYTF. CDR3 DNA: TGTGCCAGCAGCGGGGGGACCATCTTCTATGGCTACACCTTC. The rearrangement joins TRBV5-6 to TRBJ1-2; possibly TRBD1 for D (5 bases). The germline V gene has CDR1 SGHDT and CDR2 YYEEEE. The V gene lost 4 bases and the J gene lost 4 bases, with 14 bases spanning the gap. CDR3 length equals 14 residues.

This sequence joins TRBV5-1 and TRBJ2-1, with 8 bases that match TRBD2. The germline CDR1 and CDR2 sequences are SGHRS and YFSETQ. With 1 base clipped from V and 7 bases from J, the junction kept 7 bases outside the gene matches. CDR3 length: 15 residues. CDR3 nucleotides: TGCGCCAGCAGCTTGAAAACGGGAGGGCAGAATGAGCAGTTCTTC. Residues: CASSLKTGGQNEQFF. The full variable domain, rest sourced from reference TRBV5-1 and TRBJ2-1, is KAGVTQTPRYLIKTRGQQVTLSCSPISGHRSVSWYQQTPGQGLQFLFEYFSETQRNKGNFPGRFSGRQFSNSRSEMNVSTLELGDSALYLCASSLKTGGQNEQFFGPGTRLTVL.

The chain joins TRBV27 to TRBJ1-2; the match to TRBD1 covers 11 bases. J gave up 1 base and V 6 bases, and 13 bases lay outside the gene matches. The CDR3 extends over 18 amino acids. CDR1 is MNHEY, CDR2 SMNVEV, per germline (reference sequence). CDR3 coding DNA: TGTGCCAGCAGCCGGGCTGGGACAGGGGGATCTAATAACTATGGCTACACCTTC. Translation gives CASSRAGTGGSNNYGYTF.

The CDR3 loop is CASSQFGDTYNEQFF. Written as DNA, the CDR3 is TGCGCCAGCAGCCAATTTGGGGATACCTACAATGAGCAGTTCTTC. J is TRBJ2-1 and V is TRBV4-3; D remains ambiguous. Germline V lookup: CDR1 LGHNA, CDR2 YSLEER. V lost 2 bases, J lost 2 bases, and 10 bases lay in between. CDR3 length: 15 residues.

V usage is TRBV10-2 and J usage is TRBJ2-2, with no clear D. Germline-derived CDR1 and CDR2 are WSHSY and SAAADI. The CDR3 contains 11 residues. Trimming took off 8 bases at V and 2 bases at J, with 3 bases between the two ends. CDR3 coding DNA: TGCGCCAGCGGTAACACCGGGGAGCTGTTTTTT. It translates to CASGNTGELFF.

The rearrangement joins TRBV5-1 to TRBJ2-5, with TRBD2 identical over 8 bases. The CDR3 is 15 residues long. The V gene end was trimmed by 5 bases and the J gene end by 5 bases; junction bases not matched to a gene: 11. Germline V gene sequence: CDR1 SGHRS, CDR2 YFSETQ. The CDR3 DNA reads TGCGCCAGCAGATCGGACCCCGGACTAGCCGAGACCCAGTACTTC. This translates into CASRSDPGLAETQYF.

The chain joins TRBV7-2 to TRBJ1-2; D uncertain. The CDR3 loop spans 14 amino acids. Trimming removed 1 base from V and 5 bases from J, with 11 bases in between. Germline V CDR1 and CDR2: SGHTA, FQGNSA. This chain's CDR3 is CASSLDAQSYGYTF. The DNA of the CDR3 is TGTGCCAGCAGCTTAGACGCGCAATCATATGGCTACACCTTC.

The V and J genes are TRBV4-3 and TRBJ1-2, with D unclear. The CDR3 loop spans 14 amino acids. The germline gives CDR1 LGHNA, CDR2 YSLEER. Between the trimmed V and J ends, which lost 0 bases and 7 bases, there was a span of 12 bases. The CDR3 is CASSQDLEAGGYTF. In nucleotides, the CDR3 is TGCGCCAGCAGCCAAGATTTGGAAGCGGGTGGCTACACCTTC.

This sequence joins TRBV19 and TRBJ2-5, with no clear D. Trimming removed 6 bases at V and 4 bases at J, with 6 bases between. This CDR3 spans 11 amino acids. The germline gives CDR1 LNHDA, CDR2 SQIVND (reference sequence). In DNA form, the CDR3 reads TGTGCCAGTAGCGGCGGAGAGACCCAGTACTTC. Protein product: CASSGGETQYF.

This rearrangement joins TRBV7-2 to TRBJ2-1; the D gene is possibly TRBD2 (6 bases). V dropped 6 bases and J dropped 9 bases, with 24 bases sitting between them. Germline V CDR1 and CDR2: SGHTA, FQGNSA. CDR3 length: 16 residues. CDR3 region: CASSSTGTPGRGEQFF. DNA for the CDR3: TGTGCCAGCAGTTCCACCGGGACTCCTGGGCGGGGTGAGCAGTTCTTC.

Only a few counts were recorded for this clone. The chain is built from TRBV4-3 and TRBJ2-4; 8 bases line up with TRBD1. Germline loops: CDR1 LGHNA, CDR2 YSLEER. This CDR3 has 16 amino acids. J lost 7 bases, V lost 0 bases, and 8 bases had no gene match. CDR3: CASSQDSATGANIQYF. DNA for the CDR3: TGCGCCAGCAGCCAAGATTCCGCGACAGGGGCTAACATTCAGTACTTC.

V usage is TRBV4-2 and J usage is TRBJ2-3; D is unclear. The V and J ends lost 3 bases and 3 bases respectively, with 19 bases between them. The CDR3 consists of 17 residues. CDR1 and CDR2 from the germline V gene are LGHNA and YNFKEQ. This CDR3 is CASSQLSDLWATDTQYF. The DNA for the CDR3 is TGTGCCAGCAGCCAGCTCTCCGACCTTTGGGCGACAGATACGCAGTATTTT.

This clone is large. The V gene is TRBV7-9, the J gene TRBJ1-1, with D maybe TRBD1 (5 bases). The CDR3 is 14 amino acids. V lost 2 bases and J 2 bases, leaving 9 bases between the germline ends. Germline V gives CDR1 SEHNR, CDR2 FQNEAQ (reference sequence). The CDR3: CASSLIGGNTEAFF. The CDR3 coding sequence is TGTGCCAGCAGCTTAATCGGGGGAAACACTGAAGCTTTCTTT.

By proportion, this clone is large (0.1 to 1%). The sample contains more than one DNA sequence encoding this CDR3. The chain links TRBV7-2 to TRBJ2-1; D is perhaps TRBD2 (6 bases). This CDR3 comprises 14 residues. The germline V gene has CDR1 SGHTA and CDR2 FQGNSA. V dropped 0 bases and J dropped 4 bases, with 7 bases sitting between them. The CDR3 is CASSLAGTYNEQFF. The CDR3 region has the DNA TGTGCCAGCAGCTTAGCGGGGACTTACAATGAGCAGTTCTTC.

CDR3 sequence (DNA): TGCGCCAGCAGCCAATACACAGGGAATAATGAGCAGTTCTTC. Encoded protein: CASSQYTGNNEQFF. The V call is TRBV4-1, the J call TRBJ2-1; a weak D match, TRBD1 (6 bases). V dropped 2 bases and J dropped 7 bases, with 12 bases sitting between them. Germline values: CDR1 MGHRA, CDR2 YSYEKL. This CDR3 has 14 residues.

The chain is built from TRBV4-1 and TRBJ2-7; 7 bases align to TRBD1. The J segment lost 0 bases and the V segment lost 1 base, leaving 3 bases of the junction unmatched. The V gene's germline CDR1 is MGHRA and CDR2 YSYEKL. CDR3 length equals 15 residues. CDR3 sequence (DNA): TGCGCCAGCAGCCAAGGGACAGGTCCCTCCTACGAGCAGTACTTC. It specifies CASSQGTGPSYEQYF.

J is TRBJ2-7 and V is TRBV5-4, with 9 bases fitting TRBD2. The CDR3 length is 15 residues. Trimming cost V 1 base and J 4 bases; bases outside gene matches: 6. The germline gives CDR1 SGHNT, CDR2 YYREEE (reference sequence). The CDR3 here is CASSLQSSGIYEQYF. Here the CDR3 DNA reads TGTGCCAGCAGCTTGCAGTCTAGCGGGATTTACGAGCAGTACTTC.

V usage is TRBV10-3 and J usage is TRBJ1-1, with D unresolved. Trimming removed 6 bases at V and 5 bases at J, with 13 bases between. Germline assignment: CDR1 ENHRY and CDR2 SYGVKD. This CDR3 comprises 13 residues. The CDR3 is CAIRNRAGTEAFF. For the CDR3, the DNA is TGTGCCATCAGAAATAGGGCGGGGACTGAAGCTTTCTTT.

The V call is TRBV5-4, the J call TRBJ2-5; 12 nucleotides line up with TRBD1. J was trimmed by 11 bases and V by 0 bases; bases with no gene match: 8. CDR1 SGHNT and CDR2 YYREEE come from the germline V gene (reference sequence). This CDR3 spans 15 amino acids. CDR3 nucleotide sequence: TGTGCCAGCAGCTTGGGGGACAGGGGGCCTAGAGAGCAGTACTTC. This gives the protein CASSLGDRGPREQYF. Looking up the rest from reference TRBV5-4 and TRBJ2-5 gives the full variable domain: ETGVTQSPTHLIKTRGQQVTLRCSSQSGHNTVSWYQQALGQGPQFIFQYYREEENGRGNFPPRFSGLQFPNYSSELNVNALELDDSALYLCASSLGDRGPREQYFGPGTRLLVL.

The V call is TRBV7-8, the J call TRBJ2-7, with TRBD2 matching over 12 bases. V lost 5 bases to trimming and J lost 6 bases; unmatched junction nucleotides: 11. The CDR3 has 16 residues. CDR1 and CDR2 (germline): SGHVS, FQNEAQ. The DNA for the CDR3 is TGTGCCAGCAGCCTGACAAGGACTAGCGGGATCAGCGAGCAGTACTTC. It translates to CASSLTRTSGISEQYF.

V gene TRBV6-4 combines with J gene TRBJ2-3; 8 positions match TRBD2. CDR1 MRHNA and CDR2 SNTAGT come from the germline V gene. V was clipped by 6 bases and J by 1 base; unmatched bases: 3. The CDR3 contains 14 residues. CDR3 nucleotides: TGTGCCAGCAGCGCGGGAGGAGGCACAGATACGCAGTATTTT. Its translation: CASSAGGGTDTQYF.